This entry lists 14 T cell receptor beta chains sequenced from one sample in a study of regulatory T cells in long-lasting Graves disease (dated by TCRdb to 2020 to 2023). The protocol used for the library was multiplex PCR. Data came from an Illumina HiSeq 4000. CDR3 regions were amplified by Arm-PCR with iRepertoire HTBI primers to construct TCR beta libraries. The public sequencing data were trimmed at Q25 with fastp and processed into clonotypes with MiXCR by TCRdb, which kept only in-frame beta chains. All rows with the same CDR3 protein become a single entry with the most common DNA and genes. The sample records approximately 540,000 distinct CDR3 sequences, approximately 12% of which are singletons. Approximately 9% of the sample is taken by the ten largest. The time point label, as the study defines it: newly diagnosed GD, antithyroid drugs for less than 3 months. For both TCR sequencing and RNA sequencing, RNA was extracted from PBMCs in TRIzol.

In addition, the sample was reused for a study of T cells in Graves' hyperthyroidism and ophthalmopathy.

The specimen was peripheral blood mononuclear cells (PBMCs), collected at new diagnosis, from a patient treated with antithyroid drugs. These receptors came from a woman in her 30s with Graves disease. Donor details come from another sample of the same person, matched by shared clones.

This clonotype has at least ten counts. The chain joins TRBV18 to TRBJ2-5; TRBD2 agrees at 10 bases. V trimming: 5 bases; J trimming: 3 bases; junction bases outside the gene matches: 12. The CDR3 sequence is 17 residues long. Germline-derived CDR1 and CDR2 are KGHSH and LQKENI. DNA of the CDR3: TGTGCCAGCTCAAGGCCGGGACTAGCGACCACGAAAGAGACCCAGTACTTC. As protein: CASSRPGLATTKETQYF.

This clonotype was counted ten times or more. This chain connects TRBV2 to TRBJ1-5, with D uncertain. This CDR3 is 15 amino acids long. The ends were cut back, 0 bases at V and 4 bases at J, with 10 bases in the middle. CDR1 is SNHLY, CDR2 FYNNEI, per germline. CDR3 in amino acids: CASSEAWLNNQPQHF. CDR3 in DNA: TGTGCCAGCAGTGAAGCTTGGCTGAATAATCAGCCCCAGCATTTT.

This clonotype was detected many times. V is TRBV20-1 and J is TRBJ2-2; D may correspond to TRBD1 or TRBD2 (5 bases each). This CDR3 region has 16 residues. Germline CDR1 DFQATT, CDR2 SNEGSKA (reference sequence). Trimming took 3 bases from V and 2 from J, leaving 16 bases between them. The CDR3 reads CSARPPGRGNTGELFF. CDR3 coding DNA: TGCAGTGCTAGGCCCCCGGGACGGGGAAACACCGGGGAGCTGTTTTTT.

The genes are TRBV5-1 and TRBJ2-7; 11 bases agree with TRBD1. Per germline, CDR1 SGHRS and CDR2 YFSETQ. V trimming: 5 bases; J trimming: 6 bases; junction bases outside the gene matches: 4. The CDR3 length is 13 residues. CDR3 protein: CASSQGTGGEQYF. In DNA form, the CDR3 reads TGCGCCAGCAGTCAGGGGACAGGGGGCGAGCAGTACTTC.

A remark on this clonotype: A much bigger clone sits one base away, suggesting this may be a read error. This sequence joins TRBV11-2 and TRBJ1-4; possibly TRBD1 for D (5 bases). The CDR3 totals 15 residues. From germline, CDR1 is SGHAT and CDR2 FQNNGV. In DNA, the CDR3 is TGTGCCTGCAGCTCGGGACGGTCAACTAATGAAAAACTGTTTTTT. It codes for CACSSGRSTNEKLFF. Together with reference TRBV11-2 and TRBJ1-4, the CDR3 gives the full variable domain: EAGVAQSPRYKIIEKRQSVAFWCNPISGHATLYWYQQILGQGPKLLIQFQNNGVVDDSQLPKDRFSAERLKGVDSTLKIQPAKLEDSAVYLCACSSGRSTNEKLFFGSGTQLSVL.

This clonotype has at least ten counts. The rearrangement links TRBV29-1 to TRBJ2-1; D is uncertain. Per germline, CDR1 SQVTM and CDR2 ANQGSEA. V shed 4 bases and J shed 2 bases, with 3 bases lying between them. CDR3 length equals 11 residues. CDR3 in DNA: TGCAGCGTTGTGCCCTACAATGAGCAGTTCTTC. It encodes CSVVPYNEQFF.

This clonotype was seen ten or more times. The V and J genes are TRBV2 and TRBJ1-1, with D perhaps TRBD1 (5 bases). This CDR3 region has 13 residues. The germline gives CDR1 SNHLY, CDR2 FYNNEI. Trimming stripped 8 bases from V and 5 bases from J, with 15 bases between. CDR3 residues: CASGVRGRTEAFF. The CDR3 nucleotides are TGTGCCAGCGGGGTGAGGGGTAGAACTGAAGCTTTCTTT.

With regard to this clonotype: Germline and junction disagree at one end, which may indicate a read error. V usage is TRBV10-3 and J usage is TRBJ2-1; 9 bases map to TRBD2. The CDR3 runs to 16 residues. In germline, CDR1 is ENHRY, CDR2 SYGVKD. CDR3 DNA: TGTGCCATCAGTGAGTCCGTGGGACTAGCAAAAGAGACCCAGCACTTC. This gives the protein CAISESVGLAKETQHF.

The rearrangement joins TRBV12-3 or TRBV12-4 to TRBJ2-1, with 7 bases matching TRBD1. CDR3 length: 16 amino acids. The J segment lost 2 bases and the V segment lost 5 bases, leaving 9 bases of the junction unmatched. The CDR3 region has the DNA TGTGCCAGCAGTACGACCGGGACAGCTACCTACAATGAGCAGTTCTTC. As protein: CASSTTGTATYNEQFF.

This clonotype was counted many times. The chain combines TRBV7-2 with TRBJ2-7; possible D gene TRBD1, 5 bases. V lost 5 bases, J lost 1 base, and 15 bases lay in between. Germline assignment: CDR1 SGHTA and CDR2 FQGNSA. The CDR3 runs 15 residues. The CDR3 coding sequence is TGTGCCAGCAGCCACAGACAGAGTAGGTCCTACGAGCAGTACTTC. Translated: CASSHRQSRSYEQYF.

This clonotype was detected only a few times. V is TRBV6-2 or TRBV6-3 and J is TRBJ1-5, with 8 bases identical to TRBD1. The CDR3 runs to 14 residues. The V and J ends lost 6 bases and 6 bases, in that order; junction bases with no gene match: 7. Germline loops: CDR1 MNHEY, CDR2 SVGEGT. CDR3 nucleotide sequence: TGTGCCAGCAGCGGGACAGGCAGGTCTCAGCCCCAGCATTTT. This sequence encodes CASSGTGRSQPQHF.

In its sample, this clonotype was seen a few times. This may come from a read error, since a much larger clone is one base off. The J gene is TRBJ1-5, the V gene TRBV7-8; D may be TRBD1 (6 bases). The CDR3 length is 15 residues. The germline gives CDR1 SGHVS, CDR2 FQNEAQ. Trimming took off 2 bases at V and 2 bases at J, with 10 bases between the two ends. CDR3 residues: CASSLSGGRNQPQHF. DNA for the CDR3: TGTGCCAGCAGCTTATCGGGGGGCCGCAATCAGCCCCAGCATTTT. The full variable domain, rest sourced from reference TRBV7-8 and TRBJ1-5, is GAGVSQSPRYKVAKRGQDVALRCDPISGHVSLFWYQQALGQGPEFLTYFQNEAQLDKSGLPSDRFFAERPEGSVSTLKIQRTQQEDSAVYLCASSLSGGRNQPQHFGDGTRLSIL.

This clonotype was counted many times. In DNA form, the CDR3 reads TGTGCCAGCAGTTACAGTCGCCAGCGCAACTACGAGCAGTACTTC. Translating gives CASSYSRQRNYEQYF. This chain connects TRBV6-2 or TRBV6-3 to TRBJ2-7; D is uncertain. The germline gives CDR1 MNHEY, CDR2 SVGEGT. V gave up 2 bases and J gave up 3 bases, with 14 bases separating them. The CDR3 has 15 residues.

This clonotype was seen many times. This chain connects TRBV7-2 to TRBJ2-1; 9 bases agree with TRBD2. V was pared by 0 bases and J by 2 bases, with 11 bases of the junction left unmatched. This CDR3 has 19 amino acids. Germline V gene data show CDR1 as SGHTA and CDR2 as FQGNSA. The CDR3 DNA reads as TGTGCCAGCAGCTTAGCGCTCCCTAATAGCGGGGGCCCCTACAATGAGCAGTTCTTC. Protein product: CASSLALPNSGGPYNEQFF.